This record covers a single TCR beta chain. This CDR3 comprises 12 residues. Between the trimmed V and J ends, which lost 3 bases and 6 bases, there was a span of 9 bases. The germline CDR1 and CDR2 sequences are SGDLS and YYNGEE. The data belong to a study of T cell changes during pregnancy in multiple sclerosis. TCRdb keeps only in-frame clones here, not all; method: immunoSEQ multiplex PCR. Of about 92,000 clones in the sample, 92% are singletons; the top ten hold more than 1.5%. Sequenced here: peripheral blood, sampled in the first trimester of pregnancy. The chain has TRBV9 and TRBJ1-1; D is perhaps TRBD1 (6 bases). This sequence was found in a female donor with multiple sclerosis, enrolled in a pregnancy study. The CDR3 protein is CASSGGGAEAFF. The CDR3 DNA sequence: TGTGCCAGCAGCGGAGGGGGAGCTGAAGCTTTCTTT.